These 2 T cell receptor beta chains came from one sample sequenced in a study of breast tumors, draining lymph nodes, adjacent tissues. TCRdb recomputed calls from the multiplex PCR reads with MiXCR, one row per CDR3 protein. The sample consists of around 290,000 distinct CDR3 sequences, 30% of them appearing once. Samples came from axillary lymph nodes draining the breast cancer. Sample: axillary lymph node tissue. The receptors were sampled from a female donor with breast cancer. Some clones in this sample may be carry-over from other donors' samples.

Ten or more counts support this clonotype. V and J are TRBV6-6 and TRBJ2-3, with D unclear. Germline lookup yields CDR1 MNHNY and CDR2 SVGAGI (reference sequence). The CDR3 extends over 12 amino acids. Trimming took 0 bases from V and 4 from J, leaving 2 bases between them. CDR3 DNA sequence: TGTGCCAGCAGTTACTCCTCAGATACGCAGTATTTT. This encodes CASSYSSDTQYF.

A word on this clonotype: This sequence may be a read error, since a much larger clone differs from it by one base. This chain uses TRBV5-4 with TRBJ2-7, with TRBD1 matching over 7 bases. Germline CDR1 SGHNT, CDR2 YYREEE (reference sequence). The CDR3 sequence is 14 residues long. The trim removed 3 bases at V and 9 bases at J, leaving 12 bases unmatched. The CDR3 is CASSSRTGLSVQYF. In DNA, the CDR3 is TGTGCCAGCAGCTCGAGGACAGGTTTGAGCGTGCAGTACTTC.